These 14 T cell receptor beta chains share one sample of origin, sequenced in a study of cytomegalovirus exposure and HLA in healthy donors. 13 Jbeta primers and 60 Vbeta primers were used for the PCR. Repertoires were generated with immunoSEQ multiplex PCR, while TCRdb's copy carries only in-frame clones and drops some. This table has 150,000 to 200,000 clones, 70% to 85% appearing once. The sample was PBMCs. The source is a human donor in good health.

J is TRBJ1-6 and V is TRBV9; D might be TRBD1 (5 bases). The CDR3 is 16 amino acids. CDR1 and CDR2 from the germline V gene are SGDLS and YYNGEE. Trimming left V 3 bases short and J 0 bases short, with 10 bases between. CDR3 DNA: TGTGCCAGCAGCGGTGACAGTTCCTCCTATAATTCACCCCTCCACTTT. It encodes CASSGDSSSYNSPLHF.

A single count supports this clone. The chain uses TRBV4-1 and TRBJ2-7; 7 nucleotides align to TRBD1. CDR3 length: 15 amino acids. The germline V gene encodes CDR1 MGHRA and CDR2 YSYEKL. Trimming took 4 bases from V and 3 from J; bases not matched to a gene: 9. This CDR3 reads CASSLAWDRVYEQYF. The CDR3 DNA sequence: TGCGCCAGCAGCCTTGCTTGGGACAGAGTCTACGAGCAGTACTTC.

In nucleotides, the CDR3 is TGTGCCAGCAGCTTAGCGGGTACGGGGGGTGGTGAGCAGTTCTTC. Amino acid sequence: CASSLAGTGGGEQFF. The chain carries TRBV7-2 and TRBJ2-1, with 7 bases lining up with TRBD2. This CDR3 is 15 amino acids long. Germline loops: CDR1 SGHTA, CDR2 FQGNSA. The trim removed 0 bases at V and 9 bases at J, leaving 8 bases unmatched.

This chain uses TRBV5-6 with TRBJ2-7; D unclear. Trimming removed 1 base at V and 1 base at J, with 6 bases between. The V gene's germline CDR1 is SGHDT and CDR2 YYEEEE. The CDR3 length is 13 residues. The CDR3 spells CASSLLTSYEQYF. CDR3 coding DNA: TGTGCCAGCAGCTTGCTCACTTCCTACGAGCAGTACTTC.

There are a few counts of this clone. The chain links TRBV5-6 to TRBJ1-4; 9 bases fit TRBD1. In germline, CDR1 is SGHDT, CDR2 YYEEEE. V shed 1 base, J shed 5 bases, and the junction held 3 bases outside the gene matches. The CDR3 extends over 15 amino acids. The CDR3 nucleotides read TGTGCCAGCAGCTTGACCGGGACAGGGAATGAAAAACTGTTTTTT. It translates to CASSLTGTGNEKLFF.

This clone was seen a single time. This chain connects TRBV4-1 to TRBJ2-7; D is unclear. The CDR3 length is 16 residues. Between the trimmed V and J ends, which lost 0 bases and 2 bases, there was a span of 14 bases. The germline V gene has CDR1 MGHRA and CDR2 YSYEKL. The CDR3 here is CASSQDSRQKTYEQYF. CDR3 DNA: TGCGCCAGCAGCCAAGATTCGCGGCAGAAAACCTACGAGCAGTACTTC.

This chain connects TRBV7-2 to TRBJ1-4; 10 nucleotides line up with TRBD1. The germline V gene encodes CDR1 SGHTA and CDR2 FQGNSA. The CDR3 extends over 15 amino acids. Losses at the gene ends were 5 bases for V and 5 bases for J; bases not matched to a gene: 5. The DNA for the CDR3 is TGTGCCAGCAGCCCCCAGGGACAGGGGAATGAAAAACTGTTTTTT. This sequence encodes CASSPQGQGNEKLFF.

Comment on this clone: This sample also contains other DNA sequences that code for the same CDR3. This CDR3 reads CASSLTGLGNQPQHF. The CDR3 DNA is TGTGCCAGCAGCCTGACAGGGTTGGGGAATCAGCCCCAGCATTTT. The gene calls are TRBV6-6 and TRBJ1-5, with 7 bases that match TRBD1. The trim removed 6 bases at V and 4 bases at J, leaving 9 bases unmatched. Germline CDR1 MNHNY, CDR2 SVGAGI (reference sequence). The CDR3 length is 15 residues.

The chain joins TRBV29-1 to TRBJ2-3, with 9 nucleotides matching TRBD2. V lost 3 bases, J lost 2 bases, and 3 bases stayed unmatched. The CDR3 has 14 amino acids. The germline CDR1 and CDR2 sequences are SQVTM and ANQGSEA. The CDR3 DNA sequence: TGCAGCGTTGAGAAGGGACTAGCCACAGATACGCAGTATTTT. Translated: CSVEKGLATDTQYF.

The chain joins TRBV11-2 to TRBJ2-7; D not certain. The CDR3 totals 13 residues. Germline assignment: CDR1 SGHAT and CDR2 FQNNGV. Between the trimmed V and J ends, which lost 5 bases and 0 bases, there was a span of 8 bases. The CDR3 region is CASSPSLSYEQYF. For the CDR3, the DNA is TGTGCCAGCAGCCCCAGTCTCTCCTACGAGCAGTACTTC.

A remark on this clone: A junction end diverges from the germline sequence, so it may reflect a read error. This chain joins TRBV7-7 and TRBJ2-2, with TRBD2 matching 13 bases. CDR1 and CDR2 from the germline V gene are SSHAT and FNYEAQ (reference sequence). The CDR3 runs 15 residues. CDR3 in DNA: TGTGCTAGCAGCGGGACTAGCGGGGTCACCGGGGAGCTGTTTTTT. It specifies CASSGTSGVTGELFF.

The J gene is TRBJ1-5, the V gene TRBV27; tentatively, D is TRBD1 (6 bases). Trimming took 5 bases from V and 0 from J, leaving 14 bases between them. The CDR3 has 16 residues. The germline gives CDR1 MNHEY, CDR2 SMNVEV (reference sequence). In nucleotides, the CDR3 is TGTGCCAGCAGTCCCTCCAGGGGACCTAGCAATCAGCCCCAGCATTTT. Translation: CASSPSRGPSNQPQHF.

This clone was detected a few times. The V gene is TRBV12-5, the J gene TRBJ2-3, with TRBD2 matching 13 bases. Looked up from germline, CDR1 is LGHNT and CDR2 is FRNRAP. The ends lost 2 bases at V and 0 bases at J; junction bases unmatched: 5. CDR3 length equals 18 residues. The CDR3 protein is CASGLKGLAGPSTDTQYF. Written as DNA, the CDR3 is TGTGCTAGTGGTTTGAAGGGACTAGCGGGGCCTAGCACAGATACGCAGTATTTT.

The chain recombines TRBV30 with TRBJ1-1; no firm D call. V was cut by 0 bases and J by 1 base, with 6 bases left in between. Germline V gene lookup returns CDR1 GTSNPN and CDR2 SVGIG (reference sequence). The CDR3 sequence is 13 residues long. The CDR3 DNA reads as TGTGCCTGGAGTGTATCGTGGAACACTGAAGCTTTCTTT. This translates into CAWSVSWNTEAFF.